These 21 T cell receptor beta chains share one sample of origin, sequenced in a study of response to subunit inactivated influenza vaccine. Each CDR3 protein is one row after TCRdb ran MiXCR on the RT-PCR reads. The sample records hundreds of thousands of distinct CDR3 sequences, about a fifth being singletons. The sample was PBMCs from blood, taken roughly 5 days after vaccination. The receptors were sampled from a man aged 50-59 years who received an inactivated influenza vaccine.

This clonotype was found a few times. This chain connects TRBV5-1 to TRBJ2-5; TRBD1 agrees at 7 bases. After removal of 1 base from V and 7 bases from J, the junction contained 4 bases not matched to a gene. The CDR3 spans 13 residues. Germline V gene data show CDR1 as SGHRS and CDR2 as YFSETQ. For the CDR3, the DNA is TGCGCCAGCAGCTTGAGGGGGCTCATGACCCAGTACTTC. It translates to CASSLRGLMTQYF. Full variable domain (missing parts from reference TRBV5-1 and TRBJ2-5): KAGVTQTPRYLIKTRGQQVTLSCSPISGHRSVSWYQQTPGQGLQFLFEYFSETQRNKGNFPGRFSGRQFSNSRSEMNVSTLELGDSALYLCASSLRGLMTQYFGPGTRLLVL.

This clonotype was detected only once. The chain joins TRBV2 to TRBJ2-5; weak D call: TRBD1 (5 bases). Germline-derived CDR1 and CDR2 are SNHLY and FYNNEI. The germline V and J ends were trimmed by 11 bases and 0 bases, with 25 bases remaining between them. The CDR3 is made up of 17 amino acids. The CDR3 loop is CAFSFVVSDTYQETQYF. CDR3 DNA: TGTGCCTTCAGTTTTGTAGTGTCGGACACGTACCAAGAGACCCAGTACTTC.

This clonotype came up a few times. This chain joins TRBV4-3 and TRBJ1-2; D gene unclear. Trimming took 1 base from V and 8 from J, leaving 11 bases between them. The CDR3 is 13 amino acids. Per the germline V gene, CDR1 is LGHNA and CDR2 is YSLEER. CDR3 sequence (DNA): TGCGCCAGCAGCCAAGGACGGACCGAGGGCTACACCTTC. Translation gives CASSQGRTEGYTF.

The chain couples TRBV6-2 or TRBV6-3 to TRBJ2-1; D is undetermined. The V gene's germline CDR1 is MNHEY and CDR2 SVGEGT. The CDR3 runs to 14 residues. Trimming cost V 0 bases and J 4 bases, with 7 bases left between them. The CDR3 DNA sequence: TGTGCCAGCAGTTACTCAGGAGAGTACAATGAGCAGTTCTTC. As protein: CASSYSGEYNEQFF.

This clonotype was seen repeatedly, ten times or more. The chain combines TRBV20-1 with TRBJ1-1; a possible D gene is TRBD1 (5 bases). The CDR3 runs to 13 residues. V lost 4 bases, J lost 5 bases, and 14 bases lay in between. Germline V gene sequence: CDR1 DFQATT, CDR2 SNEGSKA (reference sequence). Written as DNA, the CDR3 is TGCAGTGCTATTAGACAGATTGCTACTGAAGCTTTCTTT. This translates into CSAIRQIATEAFF.

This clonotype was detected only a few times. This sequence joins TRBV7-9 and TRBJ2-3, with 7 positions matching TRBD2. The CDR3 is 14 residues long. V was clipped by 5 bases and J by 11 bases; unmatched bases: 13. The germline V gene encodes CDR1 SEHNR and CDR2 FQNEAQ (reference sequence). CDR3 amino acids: CASSPPSGLVVQYF. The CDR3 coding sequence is TGTGCCAGCAGCCCCCCTAGCGGTCTGGTTGTGCAGTATTTT.

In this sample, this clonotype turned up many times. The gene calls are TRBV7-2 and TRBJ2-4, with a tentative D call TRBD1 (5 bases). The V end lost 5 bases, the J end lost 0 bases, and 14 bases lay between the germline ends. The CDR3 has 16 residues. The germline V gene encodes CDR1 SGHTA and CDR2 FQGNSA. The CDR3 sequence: CASSPPLGLAKNIQYF. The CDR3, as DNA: TGTGCCAGCAGCCCTCCCCTGGGGCTAGCCAAAAACATTCAGTACTTC.

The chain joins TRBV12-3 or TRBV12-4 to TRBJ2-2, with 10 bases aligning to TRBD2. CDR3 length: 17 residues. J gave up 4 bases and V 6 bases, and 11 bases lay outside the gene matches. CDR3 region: CASSPREREGGTGELFF. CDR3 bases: TGTGCCAGCAGCCCACGTGAGCGGGAGGGAGGCACCGGGGAGCTGTTTTTT.

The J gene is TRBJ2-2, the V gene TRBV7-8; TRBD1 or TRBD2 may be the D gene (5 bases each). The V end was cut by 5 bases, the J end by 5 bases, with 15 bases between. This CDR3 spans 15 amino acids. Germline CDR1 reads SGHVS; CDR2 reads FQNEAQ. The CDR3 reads CASSTTPGRTGELFF. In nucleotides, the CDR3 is TGTGCCAGCAGCACCACCCCGGGGCGGACCGGGGAGCTGTTTTTT.

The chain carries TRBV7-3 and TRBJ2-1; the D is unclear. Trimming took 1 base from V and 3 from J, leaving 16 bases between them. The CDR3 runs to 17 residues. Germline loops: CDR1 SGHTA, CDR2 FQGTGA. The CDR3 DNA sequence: TGTGCCAGCAGCTTAAATTTTAGGAGTTCGGGCTACAATGAGCAGTTCTTC. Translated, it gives CASSLNFRSSGYNEQFF.

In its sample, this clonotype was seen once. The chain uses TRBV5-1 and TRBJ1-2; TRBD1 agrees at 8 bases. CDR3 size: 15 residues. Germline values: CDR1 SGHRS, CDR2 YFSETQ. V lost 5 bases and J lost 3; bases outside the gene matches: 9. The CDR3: CASSSGTGLHYGYTF. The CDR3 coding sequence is TGCGCCAGCAGTTCCGGGACAGGCCTTCACTATGGCTACACCTTC.

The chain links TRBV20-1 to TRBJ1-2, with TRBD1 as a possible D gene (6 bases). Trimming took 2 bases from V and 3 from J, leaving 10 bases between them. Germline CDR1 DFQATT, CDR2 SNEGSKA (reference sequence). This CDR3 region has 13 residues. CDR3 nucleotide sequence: TGCAGTGCTAGAAGGGGGTGGGACTATGGCTACACCTTC. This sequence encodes CSARRGWDYGYTF.

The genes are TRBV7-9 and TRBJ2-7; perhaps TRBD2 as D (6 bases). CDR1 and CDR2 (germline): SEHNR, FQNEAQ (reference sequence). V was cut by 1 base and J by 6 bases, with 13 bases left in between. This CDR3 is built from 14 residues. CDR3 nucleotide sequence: TGTGCCAGCAGCTTAGACGGGACTTTCGGCGAGCAGTACTTC. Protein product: CASSLDGTFGEQYF.

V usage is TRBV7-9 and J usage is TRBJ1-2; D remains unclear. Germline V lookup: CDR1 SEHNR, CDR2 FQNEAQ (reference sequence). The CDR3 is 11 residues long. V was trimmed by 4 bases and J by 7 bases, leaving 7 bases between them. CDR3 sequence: CASSSTGGYTF. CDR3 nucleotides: TGTGCCAGCAGCTCAACGGGTGGCTACACCTTC.

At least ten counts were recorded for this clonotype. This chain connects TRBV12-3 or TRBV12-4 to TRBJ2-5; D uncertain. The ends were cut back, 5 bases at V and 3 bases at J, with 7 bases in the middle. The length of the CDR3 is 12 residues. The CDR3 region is CASSHGEETQYF. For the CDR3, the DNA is TGTGCCAGCAGTCACGGTGAAGAGACCCAGTACTTC.

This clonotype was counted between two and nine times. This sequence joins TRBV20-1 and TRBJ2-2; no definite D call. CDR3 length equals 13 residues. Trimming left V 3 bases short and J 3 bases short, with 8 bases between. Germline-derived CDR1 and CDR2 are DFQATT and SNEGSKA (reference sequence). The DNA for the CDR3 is TGCAGTGCTAGCGGCGGCTACACCGGGGAGCTGTTTTTT. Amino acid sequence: CSASGGYTGELFF.

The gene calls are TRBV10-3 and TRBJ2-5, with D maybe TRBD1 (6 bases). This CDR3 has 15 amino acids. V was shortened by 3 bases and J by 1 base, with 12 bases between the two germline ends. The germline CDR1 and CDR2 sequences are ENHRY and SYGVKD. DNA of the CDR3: TGTGCCATCAGTGACCTCTCGACAGGCCAAGAGACCCAGTACTTC. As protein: CAISDLSTGQETQYF.

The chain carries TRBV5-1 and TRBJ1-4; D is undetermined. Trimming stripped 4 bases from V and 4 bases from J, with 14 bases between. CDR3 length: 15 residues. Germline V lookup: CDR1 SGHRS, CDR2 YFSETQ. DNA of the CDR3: TGCGCCAGCAGCCCGGAGGCCAGAAGTAATGAAAAACTGTTTTTT. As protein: CASSPEARSNEKLFF.

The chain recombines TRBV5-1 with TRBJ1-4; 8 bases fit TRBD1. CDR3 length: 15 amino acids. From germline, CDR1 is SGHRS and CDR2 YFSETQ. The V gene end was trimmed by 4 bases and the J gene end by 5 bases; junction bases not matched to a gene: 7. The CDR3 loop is CASSGQGQWNEKLFF. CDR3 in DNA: TGCGCCAGCAGCGGACAGGGACAGTGGAATGAAAAACTGTTTTTT.

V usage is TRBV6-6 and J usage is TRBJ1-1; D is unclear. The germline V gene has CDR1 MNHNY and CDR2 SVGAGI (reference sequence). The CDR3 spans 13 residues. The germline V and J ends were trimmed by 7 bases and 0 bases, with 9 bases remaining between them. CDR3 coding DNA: TGTGCCAGCAATGAGGAAATGAACACTGAAGCTTTCTTT. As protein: CASNEEMNTEAFF.

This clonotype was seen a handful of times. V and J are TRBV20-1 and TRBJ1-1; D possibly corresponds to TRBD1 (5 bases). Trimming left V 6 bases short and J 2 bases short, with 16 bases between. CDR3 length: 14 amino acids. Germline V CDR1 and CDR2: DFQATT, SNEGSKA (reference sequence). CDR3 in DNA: TGCAGTGCCCTACAGGCCACGTTAAACACTGAAGCTTTCTTT. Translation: CSALQATLNTEAFF.